There are many counts of the clone carrying this TCR beta chain. Its antigen is still unknown. A J-beta primer mix and a sample-barcoded 5' primer were used in a second PCR of about 7 to 11 cycles. Every single cDNA molecule received a tag from a template-switch adaptor with 12 random nucleotides. Via MiXCR, TCRdb re-called the 5' RACE reads, giving one row per CDR3 protein. The sample records around 870,000 distinct CDR3 sequences, under 35% being singletons. The data belong to a study of blood T cells in healthy people across ages. Regarding the study as a whole: Roughly linear declines in TCR beta diversity per million T cells occurred with age.

Sequencing input: blood. The TCR comes from a woman at least 80 years old in good health.

In nucleotides, the CDR3 is TGTGCCAGCAGCTTGGCAGTCGGTCCCTACGAGCAGTACTTC. It encodes CASSLAVGPYEQYF. The gene calls are TRBV5-5 and TRBJ2-7; unclear D gene. Trimming removed 0 bases at V and 2 bases at J, with 9 bases between. CDR3 size: 14 residues. Germline CDR1 is SGHKS and CDR2 is YYEKEE (reference sequence). The complete variable domain, with remaining parts taken from reference TRBV5-5 and TRBJ2-7, reads DAGVTQSPTHLIKTRGQQVTLRCSPISGHKSVSWYQQVLGQGPQFIFQYYEKEERGRGNFPDRFSARQFPNYSSELNVNALLLGDSALYLCASSLAVGPYEQYFGPGTRLTVT.